This T cell receptor beta chain emerged from a study of identical twins. This clonotype was found a few times. Its antigen is as yet unknown. Study results and caveats: Beta out-of-frame sequences displayed a weaker excess of sharing between twins.

cDNA carried unique molecular identifiers, and a universal primer site was added by template switching. Each CDR3 protein gets one entry after TCRdb re-called the 5' RACE reads with MiXCR. The sample includes more than 200,000 distinct CDR3 sequences, around 15% of them seen just once. The CDR3 extends over 16 amino acids. Trimming took 6 bases from V and 9 from J; bases not matched to a gene: 11. Germline V CDR1 and CDR2: MNHEY, SMNVEV (reference sequence). Material: memory (CD45RO+) T cells sorted from blood. This receptor was taken from a woman between 18 and 29 years old in good health. This chain links TRBV27 with TRBJ2-1; the match to TRBD2 covers 13 bases. The CDR3: CASSSSWTSGSGEQFF. CDR3 sequence (DNA): TGTGCCAGCAGCTCGAGTTGGACTAGCGGGAGTGGTGAGCAGTTCTTC.